The clone carrying this T cell receptor (beta chain) was found a few times. This entry comes from a study of cytomegalovirus exposure and HLA in healthy donors. Primers for the PCR totalled 60 Vbeta and 13 Jbeta. Here immunoSEQ multiplex PCR was the method, and the copy in TCRdb shows in-frame clones only, minus some. Of tens of thousands of clones listed, around 62% were seen once; the top ten hold over 15%. The clonotype was recovered from a man in his forties in good health and CMV-seropositive. The sequenced material came from PBMCs.

In DNA form, the CDR3 reads TGCGCCAGCAGGGTTTCGGGATCGGGCGGGGAGCTGTTTTTT. Translating gives CASRVSGSGGELFF. This chain connects TRBV5-1 to TRBJ2-2; possible D gene TRBD2, 5 bases. V was clipped by 5 bases and J by 7 bases, with 15 bases between them. CDR1 and CDR2 (germline): SGHRS, YFSETQ. CDR3 length: 14 amino acids.